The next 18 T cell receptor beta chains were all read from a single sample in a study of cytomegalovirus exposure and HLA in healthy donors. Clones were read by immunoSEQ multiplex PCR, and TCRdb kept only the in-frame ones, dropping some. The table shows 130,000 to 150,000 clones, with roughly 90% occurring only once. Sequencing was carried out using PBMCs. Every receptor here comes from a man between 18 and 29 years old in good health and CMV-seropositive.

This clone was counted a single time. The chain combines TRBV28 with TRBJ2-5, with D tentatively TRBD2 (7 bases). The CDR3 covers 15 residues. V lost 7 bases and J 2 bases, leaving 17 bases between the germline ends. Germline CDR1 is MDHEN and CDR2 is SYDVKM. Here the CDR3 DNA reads TGTGCCAGCACCCCGGGGGGCGGGGCGCAAGAGACCCAGTACTTC. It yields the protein CASTPGGGAQETQYF.

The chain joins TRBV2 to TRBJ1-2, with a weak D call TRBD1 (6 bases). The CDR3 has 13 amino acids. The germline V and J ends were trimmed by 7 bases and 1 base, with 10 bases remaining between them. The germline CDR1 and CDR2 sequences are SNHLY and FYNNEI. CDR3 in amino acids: CASTQGINYGYTF. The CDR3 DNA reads TGTGCCAGCACCCAGGGGATTAACTATGGCTACACCTTC.

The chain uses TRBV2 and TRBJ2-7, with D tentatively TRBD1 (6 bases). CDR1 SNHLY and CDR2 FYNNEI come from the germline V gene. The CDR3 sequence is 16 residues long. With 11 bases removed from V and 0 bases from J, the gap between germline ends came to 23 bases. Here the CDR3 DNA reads TGTGCCGTCAGGGGCCCTTCTATTCTCAGCTCCTACGAGCAGTACTTC. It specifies CAVRGPSILSSYEQYF.

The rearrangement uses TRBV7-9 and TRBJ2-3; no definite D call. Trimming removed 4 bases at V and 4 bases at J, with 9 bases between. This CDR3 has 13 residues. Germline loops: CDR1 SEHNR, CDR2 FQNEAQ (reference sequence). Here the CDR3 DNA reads TGTGCCAGCAGCTCCCCTGTCCCAGATACGCAGTATTTT. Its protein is CASSSPVPDTQYF.

CDR3 in amino acids: CASSSLGQRDNYSNQPQHF. The CDR3, as DNA: TGTGCCAGCAGTTCCCTCGGACAGCGCGATAACTATAGCAATCAGCCCCAGCATTTT. The rearrangement joins TRBV27 to TRBJ1-5; D perhaps matches TRBD1 (6 bases). V lost 4 bases and J lost 0, with 22 bases in between. Per the germline V gene, CDR1 is MNHEY and CDR2 is SMNVEV (reference sequence). This CDR3 comprises 19 residues.

The CDR3 sequence is CASKDRGVYEQYF. The CDR3 DNA reads TGTGCCAGCAAGGACAGGGGGGTCTACGAGCAGTACTTC. The gene calls are TRBV28 and TRBJ2-7; 10 bases align to TRBD1. The CDR3 has 13 amino acids. Losses at the gene ends were 7 bases for V and 3 bases for J; bases not matched to a gene: 3. Germline V CDR1 and CDR2: MDHEN, SYDVKM.

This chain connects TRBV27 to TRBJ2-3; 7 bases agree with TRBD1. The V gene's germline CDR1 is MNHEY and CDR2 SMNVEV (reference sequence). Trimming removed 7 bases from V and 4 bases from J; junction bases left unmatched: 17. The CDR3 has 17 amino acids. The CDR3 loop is CASTDLRQGRSADTQYF. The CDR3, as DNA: TGTGCCAGCACCGACCTCAGACAGGGCCGGAGCGCAGATACGCAGTATTTT.

The CDR3 region is CASSLGQGSSYEQYF. CDR3 nucleotides: TGTGCCAGCAGCTTGGGACAGGGGAGCTCCTACGAGCAGTACTTC. The chain uses TRBV11-2 and TRBJ2-7, with TRBD1 matching 10 bases. The J segment lost 0 bases and the V segment lost 3 bases, leaving 2 bases of the junction unmatched. The CDR3 extends over 15 amino acids. Germline CDR1 and CDR2: SGHAT and FQNNGV.

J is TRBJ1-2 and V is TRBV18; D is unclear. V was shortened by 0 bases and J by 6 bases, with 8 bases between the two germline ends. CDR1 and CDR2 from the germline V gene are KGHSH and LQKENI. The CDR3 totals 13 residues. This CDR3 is CASSPPLSDGYTF. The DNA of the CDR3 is TGTGCCAGCTCACCACCCCTGTCTGATGGCTACACCTTC.

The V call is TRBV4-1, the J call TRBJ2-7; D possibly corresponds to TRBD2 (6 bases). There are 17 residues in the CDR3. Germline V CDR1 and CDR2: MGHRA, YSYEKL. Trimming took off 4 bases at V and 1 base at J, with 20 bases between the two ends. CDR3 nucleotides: TGCGCCAGCAGCCTTCGACTAACGGGGGACGATTCCTACGAGCAGTACTTC. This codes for CASSLRLTGDDSYEQYF.

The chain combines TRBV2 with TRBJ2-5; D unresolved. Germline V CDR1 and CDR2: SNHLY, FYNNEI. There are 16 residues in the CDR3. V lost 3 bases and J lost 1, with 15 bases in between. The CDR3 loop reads CASSDLLGTAQETQYF. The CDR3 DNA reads TGTGCCAGCAGTGATCTGTTAGGTACAGCCCAAGAGACCCAGTACTTC.

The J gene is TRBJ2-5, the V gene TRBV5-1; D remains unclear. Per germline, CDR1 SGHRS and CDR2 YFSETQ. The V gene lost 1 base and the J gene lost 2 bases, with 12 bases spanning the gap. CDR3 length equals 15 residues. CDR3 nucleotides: TGCGCCAGCAGCTTGACCGTCCTAGTTCAAGAGACCCAGTACTTC. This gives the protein CASSLTVLVQETQYF.

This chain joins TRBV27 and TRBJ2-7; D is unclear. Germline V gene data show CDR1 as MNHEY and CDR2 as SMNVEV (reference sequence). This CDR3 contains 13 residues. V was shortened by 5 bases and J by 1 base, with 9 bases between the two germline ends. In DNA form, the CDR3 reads TGTGCCAGCAGTGAAGCCACTTCCTACGAGCAGTACTTC. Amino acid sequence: CASSEATSYEQYF.

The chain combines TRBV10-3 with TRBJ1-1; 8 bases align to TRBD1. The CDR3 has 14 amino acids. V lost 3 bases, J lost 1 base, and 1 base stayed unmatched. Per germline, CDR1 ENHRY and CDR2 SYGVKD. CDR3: CAISDDRGNTEAFF. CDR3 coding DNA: TGTGCCATCAGTGACGACAGGGGGAACACTGAAGCTTTCTTT.

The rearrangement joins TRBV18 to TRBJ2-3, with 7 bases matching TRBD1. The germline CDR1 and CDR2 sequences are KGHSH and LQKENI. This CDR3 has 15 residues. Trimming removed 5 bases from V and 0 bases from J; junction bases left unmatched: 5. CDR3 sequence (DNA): TGTGCCAGCTCAGACAGGGTTACCAGCACAGATACGCAGTATTTT. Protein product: CASSDRVTSTDTQYF.

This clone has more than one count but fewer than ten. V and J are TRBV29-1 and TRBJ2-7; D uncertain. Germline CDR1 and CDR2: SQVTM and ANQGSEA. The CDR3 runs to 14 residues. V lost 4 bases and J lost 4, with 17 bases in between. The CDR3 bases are TGCAGCGTTGGAGGCGCCGGCCGGAGTTACGAGCAGTACTTC. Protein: CSVGGAGRSYEQYF.

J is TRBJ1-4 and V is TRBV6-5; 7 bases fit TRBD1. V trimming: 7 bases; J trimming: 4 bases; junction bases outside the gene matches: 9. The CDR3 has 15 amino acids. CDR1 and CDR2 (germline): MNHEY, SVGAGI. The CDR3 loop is CASKPIGTVNEKLFF. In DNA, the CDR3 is TGTGCCAGCAAACCGATTGGGACAGTTAATGAAAAACTGTTTTTT.

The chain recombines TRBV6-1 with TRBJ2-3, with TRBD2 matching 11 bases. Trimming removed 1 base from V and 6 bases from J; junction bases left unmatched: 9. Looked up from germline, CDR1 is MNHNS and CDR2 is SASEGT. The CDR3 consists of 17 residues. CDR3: CASSEGLSGGAKDTQYF. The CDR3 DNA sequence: TGTGCCAGCAGTGAAGGGCTTAGCGGGGGGGCCAAGGATACGCAGTATTTT.